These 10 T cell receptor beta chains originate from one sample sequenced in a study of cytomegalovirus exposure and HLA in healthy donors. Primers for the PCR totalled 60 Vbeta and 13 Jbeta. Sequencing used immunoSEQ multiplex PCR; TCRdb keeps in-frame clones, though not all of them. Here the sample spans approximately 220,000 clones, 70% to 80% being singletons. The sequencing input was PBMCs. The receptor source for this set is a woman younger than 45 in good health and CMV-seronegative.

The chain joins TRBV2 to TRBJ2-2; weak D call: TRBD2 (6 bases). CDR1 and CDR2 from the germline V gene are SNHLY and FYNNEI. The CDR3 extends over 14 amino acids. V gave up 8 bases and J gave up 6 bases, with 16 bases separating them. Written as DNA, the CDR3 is TGTGCCAGCGCTTCGGCGGGAACTGCCGGGGAGCTGTTTTTT. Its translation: CASASAGTAGELFF.

In nucleotides, the CDR3 is TGTGCCAGCAGCCATGATACTAGCGGCGGAGGGGGAGATACGCAGTATTTT. Protein product: CASSHDTSGGGGDTQYF. V is TRBV4-2 and J is TRBJ2-3, with 8 bases fitting TRBD2. The CDR3 totals 17 residues. J lost 5 bases, V lost 3 bases, and 13 bases had no gene match. Germline V gives CDR1 LGHNA, CDR2 YNFKEQ.

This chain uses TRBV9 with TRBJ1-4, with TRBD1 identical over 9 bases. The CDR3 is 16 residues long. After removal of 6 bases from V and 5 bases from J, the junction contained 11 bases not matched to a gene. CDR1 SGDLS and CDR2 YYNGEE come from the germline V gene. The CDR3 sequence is CASTARTGGANEKLFF. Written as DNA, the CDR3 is TGTGCCAGCACCGCTCGTACAGGGGGCGCGAATGAAAAACTGTTTTTT.

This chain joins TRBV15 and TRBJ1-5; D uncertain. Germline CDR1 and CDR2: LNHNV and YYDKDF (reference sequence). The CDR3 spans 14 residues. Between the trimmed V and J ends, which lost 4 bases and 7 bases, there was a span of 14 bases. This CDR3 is CATSINRDKQPQHF. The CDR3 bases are TGTGCCACCAGCATTAACAGAGATAAGCAGCCCCAGCATTTT.

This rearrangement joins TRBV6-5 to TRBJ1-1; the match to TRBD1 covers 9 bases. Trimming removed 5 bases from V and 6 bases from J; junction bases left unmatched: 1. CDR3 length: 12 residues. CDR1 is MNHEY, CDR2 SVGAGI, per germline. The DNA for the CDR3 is TGTGCCAGCAGTAGACAGGGGGCTGAAGCTTTCTTT. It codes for CASSRQGAEAFF.

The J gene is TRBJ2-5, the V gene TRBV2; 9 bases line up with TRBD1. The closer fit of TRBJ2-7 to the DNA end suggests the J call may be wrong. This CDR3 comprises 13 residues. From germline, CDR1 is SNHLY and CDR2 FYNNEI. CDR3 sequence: CASTRTGAYEQYF. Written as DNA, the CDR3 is TGTGCCAGCACCCGGACAGGGGCCTACGAGCAGTACTTC.

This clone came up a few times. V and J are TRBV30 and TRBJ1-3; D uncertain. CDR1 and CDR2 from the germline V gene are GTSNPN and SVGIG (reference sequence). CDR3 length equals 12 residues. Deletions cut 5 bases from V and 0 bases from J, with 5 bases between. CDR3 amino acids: CAWQSSGNTIYF. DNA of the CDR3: TGTGCCTGGCAGTCCTCTGGAAACACCATATATTTT.

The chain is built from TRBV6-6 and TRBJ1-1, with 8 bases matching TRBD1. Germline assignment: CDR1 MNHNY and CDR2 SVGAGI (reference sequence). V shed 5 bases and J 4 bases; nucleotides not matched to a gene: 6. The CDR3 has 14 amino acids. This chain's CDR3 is CASSRQGTLTEAFF. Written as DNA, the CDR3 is TGTGCCAGCAGTCGACAGGGGACGCTCACTGAAGCTTTCTTT.

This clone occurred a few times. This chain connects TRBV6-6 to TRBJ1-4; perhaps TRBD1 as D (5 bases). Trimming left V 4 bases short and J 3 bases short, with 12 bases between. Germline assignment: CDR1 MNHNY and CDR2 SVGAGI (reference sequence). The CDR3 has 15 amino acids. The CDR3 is CASSSRDSANEKLFF. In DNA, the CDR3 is TGTGCCAGCAGTTCCCGCGACAGTGCTAATGAAAAACTGTTTTTT.

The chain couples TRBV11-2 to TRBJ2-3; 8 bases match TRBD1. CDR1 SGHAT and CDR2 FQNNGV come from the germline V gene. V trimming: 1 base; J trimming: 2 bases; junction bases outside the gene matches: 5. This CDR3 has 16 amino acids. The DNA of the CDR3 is TGTGCCAGCAGCTTAGGAACAGGGGGTTTCACAGATACGCAGTATTTT. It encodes CASSLGTGGFTDTQYF.